This T cell receptor (beta chain) was sequenced for a study of cytomegalovirus exposure and HLA in healthy donors. Regarding the study as a whole: On later analysis, the bulk of CMV-associated TCR beta chains appeared to be HLA-restricted. Highest at DRB1 and lowest at HLA-C, TCR association rates differed among HLA loci in a later analysis. Further analysis, carried out later, found HLA-associated TCR beta chains more clonally expanded than equally common other chains.

Germline lookup yields CDR1 SGHRS and CDR2 YFSETQ. The CDR3 extends over 15 amino acids. V was shortened by 2 bases and J by 2 bases, with 14 bases between the two germline ends. It was with 60 Vbeta and 13 Jbeta primers that the PCR ran. Assay: immunoSEQ multiplex PCR; the TCRdb copy retains only in-frame clones and omits some. The sample carries roughly 120,000 clones, roughly 63% recorded once. Comments on this clone: Its antigen is undetermined.

Sequencing was carried out using PBMCs. The clonotype was recovered from a man aged 25 to 45 in good health and CMV-seropositive. The chain employs TRBV5-1 and TRBJ2-7; a possible D gene is TRBD1 (7 bases). This CDR3 is CASSLRGTDAYEQYF. CDR3 bases: TGCGCCAGCAGCTTACGGGGGACAGATGCCTACGAGCAGTACTTC.